This is a list of T cell receptor beta chains from one sample in a study of breast tumors, draining lymph nodes, adjacent tissues. TCRdb reprocessed the multiplex PCR reads via MiXCR and lists one record per CDR3 protein. The sample includes hundreds of thousands of distinct CDR3 sequences, roughly 30% of them seen just once. The sample was axillary lymph node tissue. The receptors originated from a female donor with breast cancer. Some clones in this sample may be carry-over from other donors' samples. The CDR3 runs from the conserved cysteine through the conserved F or W. D genes are given only for firm matches. A clone size is listed for some rows: how often the clone was seen (once, few, many), or a class if it is expanded.

d_gene	v_gene	abundance	j_gene	CDR3nt	CDR3aa
.	TRBV6-2/TRBV6-3	many	TRBJ1-4	TGTGCCAGCAGTCACTCGCGGACCCATGAAAAACTGTTTTTT	CASSHSRTHEKLFF
.	TRBV10-3	.	TRBJ2-7	TGTGCCATCAAGGCCGCCGACTACACCCGAGGTAGGGCAGACGGACTCATCTACGAGCAGTACTTC	CAIKAADYTRGRADGLIYEQYF
TRBD2	TRBV20-1	many	TRBJ2-3	TGCAGTGCTAAACGGACTAGCGGGAGACCAGATACGCAGTATTTT	CSAKRTSGRPDTQYF
.	TRBV9	many	TRBJ1-6	TGTGCCAGCAGCGTAGCGGACGGGAATTCACCCCTCCACTTT	CASSVADGNSPLHF
TRBD2	TRBV12-3/TRBV12-4	many	TRBJ2-3	TGTGCCAGCAGCCTAGCGGGAGGGGGTGGGGATACGCAGTATTTT	CASSLAGGGGDTQYF
.	TRBV30	.	TRBJ2-3	TGTGCCTGGAGGGGCACTCCACCTTCTACCACAGATACGCAGTATTTT	CAWRGTPPSTTDTQYF
.	TRBV4-3	many	TRBJ2-7	TGCGCCAGCAGCCAAGCGGCGGTGGGGGACGAGCAGTACTTC	CASSQAAVGDEQYF
TRBD1	TRBV20-1	many	TRBJ2-3	TGCAGTGCCCAGGGGGAGCGTCAAAACACAGATACGCAGTATTTT	CSAQGERQNTDTQYF
.	TRBV9	once	TRBJ2-1	TGTGCCAGCAACCCCCCGAGCTCCTACAATGAGCAGTTCTTC	CASNPPSSYNEQFF
TRBD2	TRBV11-1	many	TRBJ2-1	TGTGCCAGCAGCTCCGGACTAGCGGGAAACAATGAGCAGTTCTTC	CASSSGLAGNNEQFF
TRBD2	TRBV20-1	many	TRBJ2-7	TGCAGTGCTGTGGGACTAGCGGGAGTTGTGCAGTACTTC	CSAVGLAGVVQYF
.	TRBV28	many	TRBJ2-7	TGTGCCAGCAGACCCCGGGAGTACGAGCAGTACTTC	CASRPREYEQYF
.	TRBV15	many	TRBJ2-5	TGTGCCACCAGCAGACAGGGTATGGAGACCCAGTACTTC	CATSRQGMETQYF
TRBD1	TRBV20-1	many	TRBJ2-5	TGCAGTGCTCTACCCCGGGACAGATTTGGAGAGACCCAGTACTTC	CSALPRDRFGETQYF
TRBD1	TRBV29-1	.	TRBJ2-2	TGCAGCGTTGGGACACGAGGGGGCTTGTTTTCCGCCGGGGAGCTGTTTTTT	CSVGTRGGLFSAGELFF
.	TRBV9	.	TRBJ1-5	TGTGCCAGCAGCGCTACGCGAGGGAATCAGCCCCAGCATTTT	CASSATRGNQPQHF
.	TRBV6-4	many	TRBJ2-3	TGTGCCAGCAGTCCGGTTGAGTCTGGAACGCAGTATTTT	CASSPVESGTQYF
.	TRBV7-9	many	TRBJ2-2	TGTGCCAGCAGTCATGGCGTCGGGGAGCTGTTTTTT	CASSHGVGELFF
TRBD1	TRBV2	many	TRBJ2-2	TGTGCCAGCGGAACAGGGGTGACCGGGGAGCTGTTTTTT	CASGTGVTGELFF
TRBD1	TRBV5-1	.	TRBJ2-7	TGCGCCAGCAGCCAAACAGGGGGAAGCGAGCAGTACTTC	CASSQTGGSEQYF
TRBD1	TRBV19	many	TRBJ2-2	TGTGCCAGACCCCGGGACAGAAACACCGGGGAGCTGTTTTTT	CARPRDRNTGELFF
.	TRBV5-6	many	TRBJ2-4	TGTGCCAGCAGCACGAAAAACATTCAGTACTTC	CASSTKNIQYF
.	TRBV3-1	many	TRBJ2-2	TGTGCCAGCAGCCCCCTTGGGCGAACCGGGGAGCTGTTTTTT	CASSPLGRTGELFF
.	TRBV11-3	many	TRBJ1-4	TGTGCCAGCAGGGCACAGTCTAATGAAAAACTGTTTTTT	CASRAQSNEKLFF
.	TRBV6-5	many	TRBJ1-5	TGTGCCAGCAGTCTCCGGGGGGGGAATCAGCCCCAGCATTTT	CASSLRGGNQPQHF
TRBD2	TRBV9	many	TRBJ2-5	TGTGCCAGCAGCGTGACAGCGGGACTAGCCGCGGAGACCCAGTACTTC	CASSVTAGLAAETQYF
TRBD2	TRBV5-1	many	TRBJ2-1	TGCGCCAGCAGCCCCTCCCTAGCGGGAGACACTGAGCAGTTCTTC	CASSPSLAGDTEQFF
TRBD1	TRBV12-3/TRBV12-4	many	TRBJ1-5	TGTGCCAGCAGTTTAGACGACAGGGGAAATCAGCCCCAGCATTTT	CASSLDDRGNQPQHF
.	TRBV6-5	.	TRBJ2-2	TGTGCCAGCAGTCGACTCCTGGCGCCACCGAACACCGGGGAGCTGTTTTTT	CASSRLLAPPNTGELFF
.	TRBV28	.	TRBJ2-1	TGTGCCAGCAGCCACCCCACGGGCTCCTACAATGAGCAGTTCTTC	CASSHPTGSYNEQFF
.	TRBV2	many	TRBJ1-6	TGTGCCAGCAGGAACCGACAGGATTGGAATTCACCCCTCCACTTT	CASRNRQDWNSPLHF
.	TRBV28	many	TRBJ1-5	TGTGCCAGCAGTTTGGGTCAGGGGAGTCAGCCCCAGCATTTT	CASSLGQGSQPQHF
TRBD1	TRBV28	many	TRBJ2-7	TGTGCCAGCAGGCGGTCTGGGACAGGGATTTACGAGCAGTACTTC	CASRRSGTGIYEQYF
.	TRBV6-1	many	TRBJ2-6	TGTGCGACAGCACCAATGGGGTCTGGGGCCAACGTCCTGACTTTC	CATAPMGSGANVLTF
TRBD1	TRBV6-1	many	TRBJ2-7	TGTGCCAGCAGATCTTCCGGGACAGGGGGATACGAGCAGTACTTC	CASRSSGTGGYEQYF
.	TRBV28	many	TRBJ1-6	TGTGCCAGCCGAGACGGGATGGGGCCTAATTCACCCCTCCACTTT	CASRDGMGPNSPLHF
TRBD1	TRBV6-2/TRBV6-3	many	TRBJ2-5	TGTGCCAGCAGTTACCCTTACGGACAGGGAGAGACCCAGTACTTC	CASSYPYGQGETQYF
TRBD2	TRBV6-6	many	TRBJ2-7	TGTGCCAGCAGTTACTCGGGGGGGTCCTACGAGCAGTACTTC	CASSYSGGSYEQYF
TRBD2	TRBV6-6	many	TRBJ2-7	TGTGCCAGCAGTTACTCCTTAGCGGGAGGCGGCTCCTACGAGCAGTACTTC	CASSYSLAGGGSYEQYF
TRBD2	TRBV12-3/TRBV12-4	many	TRBJ2-3	TGTGCCAGCAGTTTAGGAGCGGGAGGGCGGGCGCAGTATTTT	CASSLGAGGRAQYF
.	TRBV15	many	TRBJ2-3	TGTGCCACCAGCAGAGACCTCGCGCGTTCTAATACGCAGTATTTT	CATSRDLARSNTQYF
.	TRBV19	many	TRBJ1-5	TGTGCCAGTAAGACGGGTCAGGGTGAATACCAGCCCCAGCATTTT	CASKTGQGEYQPQHF
.	TRBV18	many	TRBJ1-3	TGTGCCAGCTCACCTGGGACGGAAGGAAACACCATATATTTT	CASSPGTEGNTIYF
TRBD2	TRBV19	many	TRBJ2-7	TGTGCCAGTACCCAACTAGCGGGTAACTCCTACGAGCAGTACTTC	CASTQLAGNSYEQYF
.	TRBV6-1	.	TRBJ2-2	TGTGCCAGCAGTGAAGCATTGGGGATGAACACCGGGGAGCTGTTTTTT	CASSEALGMNTGELFF
.	TRBV30	many	TRBJ1-6	TGTGCCTGGAGTGTGAATTCACCCCTCCACTTT	CAWSVNSPLHF
TRBD1	TRBV7-2	many	TRBJ2-2	TGTGCCAGCAGTTCCCCCCGGACAGGGGTGCTCTTCGGGGAGCTGTTTTTT	CASSSPRTGVLFGELFF
TRBD2	TRBV5-1	.	TRBJ2-2	TGCGCCAGCAGCCTCCGGGTAGCGGGAGGAACCGGGGAGCTGTTTTTT	CASSLRVAGGTGELFF